The source of this T cell receptor beta chain is a study of T cells in Graves' hyperthyroidism and ophthalmopathy. Comment on this clonotype: Its antigen remains unknown.

Amplified TCR beta CDR3 regions came from RNA transcripts. Initially, a first-round RT-PCR of the TCR CDR3 employed the HTBI primer set. One entry per CDR3 protein, called by TCRdb with MiXCR from the multiplex PCR reads. The data show a few hundred thousand distinct CDR3 sequences, roughly a sixth seen once. Points from the study as a whole: Blood held most thyroid clonotypes expanded above 0.001 frequency.

Lactation, pregnancy, other autoimmune disease or uncontrolled infection led to exclusion of patients. Trimming removed 0 bases at V and 4 bases at J, with 8 bases between. In germline, CDR1 is SGDLS, CDR2 YYNGEE. This CDR3 region has 14 residues. This clonotype originated in a woman in her thirties or forties with Graves' ophthalmopathy. The sequencing sample was made of blood. V and J are TRBV9 and TRBJ1-3; D is undetermined. The CDR3 DNA sequence: TGTGCCAGCAGCGTAGACCTATTCGGAAACACCATATATTTT. This codes for CASSVDLFGNTIYF.